This TCR beta chain is from a study of T cells in Graves' hyperthyroidism and ophthalmopathy. The CDR3 loop spans 15 amino acids. Trimming removed 3 bases from V and 4 bases from J, with 15 bases in between. Germline V lookup: CDR1 LNHDA, CDR2 SQIVND (reference sequence). As for this clonotype: The antigen is not known.

TCR beta CDR3 region amplification was performed from RNA transcripts. The HTBI primer set drove a first-round RT-PCR of the TCR CDR3. TCRdb itself ran the multiplex PCR reads through MiXCR, one entry per CDR3 protein. The sample lists approximately 560,000 distinct CDR3 sequences, less than 20% occurring once. Findings and limits, study-wide: Ophthalmopathy was predicted by the model a median of 6.5 months ahead of onset. Among clonotypes expanded in thyroid above 0.001, most were also found in blood.

Hyperthyroidism patients were newly diagnosed, had disease duration under 2 months, and were aged 18 to 65 years. Clinicians diagnosed patients from clinical symptoms, serum thyroxine and TRAb, thyroid ultrasound and orbital computed tomography. The clonotype originates from a woman aged 25 to 45 with Graves' hyperthyroidism. The specimen sequenced was blood. This chain links TRBV19 with TRBJ1-2; no firm D call. CDR3: CASSIISSTLYGYTF. CDR3 DNA sequence: TGTGCCAGTAGTATTATTTCCTCGACACTCTATGGCTACACCTTC. Full variable domain (missing parts from reference TRBV19 and TRBJ1-2): DGGITQSPKYLFRKEGQNVTLSCEQNLNHDAMYWYRQDPGQGLRLIYYSQIVNDFQKGDIAEGYSVSREKKESFPLTVTSAQKNPTAFYLCASSIISSTLYGYTFGSGTRLTVV.